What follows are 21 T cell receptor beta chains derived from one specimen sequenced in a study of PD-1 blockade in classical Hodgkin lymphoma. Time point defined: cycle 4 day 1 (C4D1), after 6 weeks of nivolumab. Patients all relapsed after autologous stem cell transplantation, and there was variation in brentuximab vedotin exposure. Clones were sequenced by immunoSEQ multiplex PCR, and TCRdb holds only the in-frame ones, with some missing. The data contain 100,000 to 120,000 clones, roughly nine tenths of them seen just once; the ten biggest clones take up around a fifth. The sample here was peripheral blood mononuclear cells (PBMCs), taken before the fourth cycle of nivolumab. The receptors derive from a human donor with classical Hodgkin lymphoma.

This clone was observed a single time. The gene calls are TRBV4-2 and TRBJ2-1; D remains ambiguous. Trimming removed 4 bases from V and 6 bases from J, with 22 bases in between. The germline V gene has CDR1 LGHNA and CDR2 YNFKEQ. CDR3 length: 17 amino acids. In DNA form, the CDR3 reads TGTGCCAGCAGCCGGACGGGTAGTGGATCGGTAGGCAATGAGCAGTTCTTC. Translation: CASSRTGSGSVGNEQFF.

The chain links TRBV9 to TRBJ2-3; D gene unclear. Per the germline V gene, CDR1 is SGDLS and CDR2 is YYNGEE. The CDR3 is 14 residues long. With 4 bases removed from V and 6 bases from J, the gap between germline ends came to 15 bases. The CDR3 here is CASSPRRPEDTQYF. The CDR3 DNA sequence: TGTGCCAGCAGCCCACGTCGTCCGGAGGATACGCAGTATTTT.

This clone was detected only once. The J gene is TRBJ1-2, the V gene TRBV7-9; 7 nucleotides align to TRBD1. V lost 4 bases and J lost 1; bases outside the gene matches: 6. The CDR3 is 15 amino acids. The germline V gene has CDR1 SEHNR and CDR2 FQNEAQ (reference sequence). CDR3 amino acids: CASSSQGEINYGYTF. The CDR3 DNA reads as TGTGCCAGCAGCTCCCAGGGGGAAATTAACTATGGCTACACCTTC.

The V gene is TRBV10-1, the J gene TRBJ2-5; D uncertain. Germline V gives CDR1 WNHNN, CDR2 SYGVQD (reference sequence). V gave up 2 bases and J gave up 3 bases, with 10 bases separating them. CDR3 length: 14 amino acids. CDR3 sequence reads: CASSEGEWEETQYF. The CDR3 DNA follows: TGCGCCAGCAGTGAGGGCGAATGGGAAGAGACCCAGTACTTC.

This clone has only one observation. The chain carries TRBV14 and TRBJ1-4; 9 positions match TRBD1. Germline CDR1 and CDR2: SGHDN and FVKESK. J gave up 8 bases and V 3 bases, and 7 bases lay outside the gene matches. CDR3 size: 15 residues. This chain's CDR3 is CASSQPGQGTEKLFF. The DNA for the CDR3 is TGTGCCAGCAGCCAGCCGGGACAGGGAACGGAAAAACTGTTTTTT.

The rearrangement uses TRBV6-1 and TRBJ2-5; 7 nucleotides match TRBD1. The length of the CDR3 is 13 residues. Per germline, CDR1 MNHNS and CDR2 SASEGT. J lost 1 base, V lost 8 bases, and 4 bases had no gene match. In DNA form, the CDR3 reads TGTGCCAGCGGACAGGCTCCCCAAGAGACCCAGTACTTC. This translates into CASGQAPQETQYF.

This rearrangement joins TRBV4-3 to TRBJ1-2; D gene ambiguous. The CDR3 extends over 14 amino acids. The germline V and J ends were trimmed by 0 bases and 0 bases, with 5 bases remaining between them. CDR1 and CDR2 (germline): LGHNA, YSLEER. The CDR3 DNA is TGCGCCAGCAGCCAAGAGAGGTCTAACTATGGCTACACCTTC. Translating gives CASSQERSNYGYTF.

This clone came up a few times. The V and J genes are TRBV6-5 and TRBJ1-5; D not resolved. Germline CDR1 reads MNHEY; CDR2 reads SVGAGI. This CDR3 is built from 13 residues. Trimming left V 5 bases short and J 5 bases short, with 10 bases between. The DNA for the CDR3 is TGTGCCAGCAGTAGGAAGTTGGATCAGCCCCAGCATTTT. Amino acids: CASSRKLDQPQHF.

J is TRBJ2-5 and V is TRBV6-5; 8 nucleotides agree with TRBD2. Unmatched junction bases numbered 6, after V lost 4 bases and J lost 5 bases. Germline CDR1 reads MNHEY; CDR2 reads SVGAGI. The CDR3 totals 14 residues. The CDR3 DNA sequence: TGTGCCAGCAGTTCCCCGGGAGGGTGGGAGACCCAGTACTTC. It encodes CASSSPGGWETQYF.

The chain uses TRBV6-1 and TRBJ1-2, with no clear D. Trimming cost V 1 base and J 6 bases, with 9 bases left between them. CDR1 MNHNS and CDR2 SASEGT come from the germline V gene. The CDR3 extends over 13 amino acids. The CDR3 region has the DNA TGTGCCAGCAGTGAAGGGGAGTGGGATGGCTACACCTTC. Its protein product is CASSEGEWDGYTF.

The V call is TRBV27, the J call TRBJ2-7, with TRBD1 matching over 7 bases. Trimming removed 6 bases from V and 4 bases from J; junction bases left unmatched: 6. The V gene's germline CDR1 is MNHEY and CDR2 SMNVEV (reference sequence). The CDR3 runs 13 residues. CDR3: CASRRDSAYEQYF. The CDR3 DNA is TGTGCCAGCAGACGGGACAGCGCTTACGAGCAGTACTTC.

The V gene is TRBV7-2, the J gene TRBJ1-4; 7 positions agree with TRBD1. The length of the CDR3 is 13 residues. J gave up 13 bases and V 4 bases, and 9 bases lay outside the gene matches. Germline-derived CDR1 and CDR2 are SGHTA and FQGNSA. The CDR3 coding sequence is TGTGCCAGCAGCTCTACAGACAGGGACCTACTGTTTTTT. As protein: CASSSTDRDLLFF.

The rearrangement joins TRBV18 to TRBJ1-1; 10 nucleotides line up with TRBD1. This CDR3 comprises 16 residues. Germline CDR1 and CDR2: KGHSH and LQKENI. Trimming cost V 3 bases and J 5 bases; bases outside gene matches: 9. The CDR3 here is CASSPRQGAGNTEAFF. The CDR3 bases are TGTGCCAGCTCACCTAGACAGGGGGCCGGTAATACTGAAGCTTTCTTT.

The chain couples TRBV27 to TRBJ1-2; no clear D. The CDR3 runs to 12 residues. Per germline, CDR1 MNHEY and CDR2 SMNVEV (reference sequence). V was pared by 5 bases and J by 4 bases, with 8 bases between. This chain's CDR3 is CASSPNGYGYTF. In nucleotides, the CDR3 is TGTGCCAGCAGTCCTAACGGCTATGGCTACACCTTC.

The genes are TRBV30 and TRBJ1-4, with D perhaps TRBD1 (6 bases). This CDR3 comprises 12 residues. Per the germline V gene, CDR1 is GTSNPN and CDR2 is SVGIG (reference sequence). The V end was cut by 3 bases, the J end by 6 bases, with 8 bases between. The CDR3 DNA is TGTGCCTGGAGAGGGGGTTATGAAAAACTGTTTTTT. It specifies CAWRGGYEKLFF. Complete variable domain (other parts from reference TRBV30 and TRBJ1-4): SQTIHQWPATLVQPVGSPLSLECTVEGTSNPNLYWYRQAAGRGLQLLFYSVGIGQISSEVPQNLSASRPQDRQFILSSKKLLLSDSGFYLCAWRGGYEKLFFGSGTQLSVL.

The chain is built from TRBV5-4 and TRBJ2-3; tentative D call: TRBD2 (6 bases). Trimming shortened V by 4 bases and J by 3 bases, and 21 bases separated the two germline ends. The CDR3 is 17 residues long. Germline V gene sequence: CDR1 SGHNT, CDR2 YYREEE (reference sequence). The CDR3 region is CASSPEGGPQPTDTQYF. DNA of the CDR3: TGTGCCAGCAGCCCGGAGGGCGGGCCCCAACCAACAGATACGCAGTATTTT.

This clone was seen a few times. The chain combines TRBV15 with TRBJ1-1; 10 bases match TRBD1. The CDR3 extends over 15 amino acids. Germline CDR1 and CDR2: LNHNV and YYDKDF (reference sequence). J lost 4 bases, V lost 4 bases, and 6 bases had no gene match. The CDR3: CATSTVTGGGTEAFF. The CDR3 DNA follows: TGTGCCACCAGCACAGTGACAGGGGGCGGCACTGAAGCTTTCTTT.

The CDR3 DNA follows: TGTGCCAGCAGTTCGACAGGGGGAGAGACCCAGTACTTC. This gives the protein CASSSTGGETQYF. The rearrangement joins TRBV6-5 to TRBJ2-5, with 9 positions matching TRBD1. The germline V gene encodes CDR1 MNHEY and CDR2 SVGAGI. This CDR3 has 13 residues. Losses at the gene ends were 4 bases for V and 4 bases for J; bases not matched to a gene: 1.

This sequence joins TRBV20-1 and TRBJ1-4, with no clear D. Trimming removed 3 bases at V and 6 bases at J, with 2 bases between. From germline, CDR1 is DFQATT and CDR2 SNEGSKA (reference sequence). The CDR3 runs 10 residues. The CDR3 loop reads CSASHEKLFF. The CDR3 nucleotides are TGCAGTGCTAGCCATGAAAAACTGTTTTTT.

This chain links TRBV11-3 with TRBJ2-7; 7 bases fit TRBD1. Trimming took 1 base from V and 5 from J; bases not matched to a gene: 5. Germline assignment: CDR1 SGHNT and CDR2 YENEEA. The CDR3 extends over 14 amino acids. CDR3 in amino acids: CASSLAHDRDEQYF. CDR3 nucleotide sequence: TGTGCCAGCAGCTTAGCCCACGACAGGGACGAGCAGTACTTC.

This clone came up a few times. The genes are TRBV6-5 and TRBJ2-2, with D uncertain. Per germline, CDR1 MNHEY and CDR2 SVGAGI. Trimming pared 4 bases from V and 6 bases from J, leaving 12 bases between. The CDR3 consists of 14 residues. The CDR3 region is CASSLGRNAGELFF. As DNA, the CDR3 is TGTGCCAGCAGTTTGGGTCGCAACGCCGGGGAGCTGTTTTTT.